This T cell receptor (beta chain) was found in a study of regulatory T cells in long-lasting Graves disease. Findings of the study overall: Persistent Graves' patients possessed reduced TCR diversity relative to recently diagnosed ones.

As to time point: newly diagnosed GD, antithyroid drugs for less than 3 months. Making the TCR library involved RNA that had been extracted from PBMCs. Many counts were recorded for this clonotype. The antigen remains unidentified. Assembly of TCR beta libraries relied on iRepertoire HTBI primers together with Arm-PCR of CDR3 regions. TCRdb fed the multiplex PCR reads into MiXCR, producing one record per CDR3 protein. Of hundreds of thousands of distinct CDR3 sequences listed, approximately 15% were seen once; the top ten hold 25% to 30%. These records were also assigned to another study, of T cells in Graves' hyperthyroidism and ophthalmopathy.

This sequence originates from a man aged 35 to 55 with Graves disease. The material sequenced was peripheral blood mononuclear cells (PBMCs), taken at new diagnosis, from a patient treated with antithyroid drugs.

DNA of the CDR3: TGTGCCAGCAGCCCCAGGAGGGACCAAGAGACCCAGTACTTC. Amino acids: CASSPRRDQETQYF. The rearrangement uses TRBV27 and TRBJ2-5; perhaps TRBD2 as D (6 bases). This CDR3 is built from 14 residues. V lost 6 bases and J lost 0, with 11 bases in between. Germline-derived CDR1 and CDR2 are MNHEY and SMNVEV (reference sequence).